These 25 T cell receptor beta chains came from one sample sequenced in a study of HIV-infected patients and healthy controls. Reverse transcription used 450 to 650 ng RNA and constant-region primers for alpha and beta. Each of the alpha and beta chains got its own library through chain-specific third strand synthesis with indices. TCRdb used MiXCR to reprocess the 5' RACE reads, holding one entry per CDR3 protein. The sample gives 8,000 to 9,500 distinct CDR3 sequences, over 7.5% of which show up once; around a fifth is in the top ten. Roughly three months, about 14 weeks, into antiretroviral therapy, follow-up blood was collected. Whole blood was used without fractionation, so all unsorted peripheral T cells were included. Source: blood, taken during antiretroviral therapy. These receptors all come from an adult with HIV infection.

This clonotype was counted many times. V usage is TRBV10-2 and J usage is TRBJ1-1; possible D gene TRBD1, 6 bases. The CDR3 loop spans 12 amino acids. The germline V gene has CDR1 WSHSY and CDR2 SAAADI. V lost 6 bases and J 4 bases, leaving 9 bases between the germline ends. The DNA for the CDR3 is TGCGCCAGCAGGGACAGTAGCACTGAAGCTTTCTTT. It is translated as CASRDSSTEAFF.

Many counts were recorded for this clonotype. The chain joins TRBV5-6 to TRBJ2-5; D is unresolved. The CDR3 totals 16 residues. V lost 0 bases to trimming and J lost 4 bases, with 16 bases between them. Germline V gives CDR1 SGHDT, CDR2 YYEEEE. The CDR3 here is CASSLEVLRRRETQYF. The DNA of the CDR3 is TGTGCCAGCAGCTTGGAAGTTCTGAGACGTCGAGAGACCCAGTACTTC.

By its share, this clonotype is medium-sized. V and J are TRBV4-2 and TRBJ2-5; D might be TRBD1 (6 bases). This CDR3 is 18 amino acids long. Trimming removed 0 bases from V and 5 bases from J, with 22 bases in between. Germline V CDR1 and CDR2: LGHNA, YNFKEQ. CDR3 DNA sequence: TGTGCCAGCAGCCAAGATCTGTCCAGGGGCGCTGAGCAGGAGACCCAGTACTTC. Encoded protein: CASSQDLSRGAEQETQYF.

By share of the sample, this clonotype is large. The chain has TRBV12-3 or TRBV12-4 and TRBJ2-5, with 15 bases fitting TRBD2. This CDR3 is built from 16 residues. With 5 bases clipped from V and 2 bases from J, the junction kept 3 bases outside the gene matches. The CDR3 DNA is TGTGCCAGCAGTATAGGGACTAGCGGGGGGCAAGAGACCCAGTACTTC. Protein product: CASSIGTSGGQETQYF.

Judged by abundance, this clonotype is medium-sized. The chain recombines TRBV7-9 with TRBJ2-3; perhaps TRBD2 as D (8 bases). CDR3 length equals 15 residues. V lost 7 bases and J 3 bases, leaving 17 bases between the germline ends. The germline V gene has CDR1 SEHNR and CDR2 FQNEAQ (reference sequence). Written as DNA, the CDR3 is TGTGCCAGCACCAGGGGGGCGGGGGGAACAGATACGCAGTATTTT. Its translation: CASTRGAGGTDTQYF.

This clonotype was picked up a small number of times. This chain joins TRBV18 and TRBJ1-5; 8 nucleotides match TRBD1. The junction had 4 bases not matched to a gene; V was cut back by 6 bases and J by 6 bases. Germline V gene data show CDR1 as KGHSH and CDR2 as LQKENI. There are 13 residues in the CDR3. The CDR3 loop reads CASSPDRGQPQHF. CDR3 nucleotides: TGTGCCAGCTCTCCTGACAGGGGTCAGCCCCAGCATTTT.

In nucleotides, the CDR3 is TGTGCCAGCAGCCATCCTAGCGGAAGCTCTGGGGCCAACGTCCTGACTTTC. Residues: CASSHPSGSSGANVLTF. The rearrangement uses TRBV3-1 and TRBJ2-6; 7 nucleotides line up with TRBD2. Germline V gives CDR1 LGHDT, CDR2 YNNKEL (reference sequence). V lost 3 bases and J lost 0; bases outside the gene matches: 5. The CDR3 length is 17 residues.

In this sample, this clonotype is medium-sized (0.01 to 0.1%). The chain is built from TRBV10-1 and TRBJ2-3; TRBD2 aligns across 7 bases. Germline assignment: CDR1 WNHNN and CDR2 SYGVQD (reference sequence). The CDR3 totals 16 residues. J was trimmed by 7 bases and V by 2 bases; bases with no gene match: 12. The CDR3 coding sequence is TGCGCCAGCAGTGAGGGACCGGGAGGAGGGGTAAATACGCAGTATTTT. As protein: CASSEGPGGGVNTQYF.

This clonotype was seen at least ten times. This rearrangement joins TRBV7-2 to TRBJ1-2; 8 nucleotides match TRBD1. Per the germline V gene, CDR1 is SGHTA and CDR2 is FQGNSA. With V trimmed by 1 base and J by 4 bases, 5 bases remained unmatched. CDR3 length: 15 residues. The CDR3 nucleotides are TGTGCCAGCAGCTTAGGCAGGGGGCAGATCTATGGCTACACCTTC. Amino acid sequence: CASSLGRGQIYGYTF. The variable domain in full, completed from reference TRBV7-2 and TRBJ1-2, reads GAGVSQSPSNKVTEKGKDVELRCDPISGHTALYWYRQSLGQGLEFLIYFQGNSAPDKSGLPSDRFSAERTGGSVSTLTIQRTQQEDSAVYLCASSLGRGQIYGYTFGSGTRLTVV.

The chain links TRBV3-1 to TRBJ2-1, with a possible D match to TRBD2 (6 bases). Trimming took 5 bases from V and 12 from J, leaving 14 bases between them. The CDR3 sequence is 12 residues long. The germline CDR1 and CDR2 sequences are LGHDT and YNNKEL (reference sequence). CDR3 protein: CASSFWDGGQFF. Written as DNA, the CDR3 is TGTGCCAGCAGCTTCTGGGACGGGGGGCAGTTCTTC.

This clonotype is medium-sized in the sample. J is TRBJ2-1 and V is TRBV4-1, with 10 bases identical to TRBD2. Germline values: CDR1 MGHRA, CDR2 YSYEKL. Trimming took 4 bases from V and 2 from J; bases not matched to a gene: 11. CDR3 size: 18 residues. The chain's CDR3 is CASSRQGPSGGAYNEQFF. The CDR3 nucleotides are TGCGCCAGCAGCCGACAAGGCCCTAGCGGGGGCGCCTACAATGAGCAGTTCTTC.

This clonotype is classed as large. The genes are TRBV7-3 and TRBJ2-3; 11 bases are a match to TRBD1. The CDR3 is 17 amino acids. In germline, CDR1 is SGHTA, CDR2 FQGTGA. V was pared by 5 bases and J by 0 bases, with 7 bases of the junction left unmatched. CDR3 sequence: CASSRDRGRTSTDTQYF. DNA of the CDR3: TGTGCCAGCAGCCGGGACAGGGGGAGAACCAGCACAGATACGCAGTATTTT.

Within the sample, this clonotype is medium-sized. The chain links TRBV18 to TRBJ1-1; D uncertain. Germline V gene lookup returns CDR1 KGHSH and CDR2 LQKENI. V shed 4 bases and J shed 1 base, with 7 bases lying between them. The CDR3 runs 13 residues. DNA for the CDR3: TGTGCCAGCTCACACAGCCCGAACACTGAAGCTTTCTTT. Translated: CASSHSPNTEAFF.

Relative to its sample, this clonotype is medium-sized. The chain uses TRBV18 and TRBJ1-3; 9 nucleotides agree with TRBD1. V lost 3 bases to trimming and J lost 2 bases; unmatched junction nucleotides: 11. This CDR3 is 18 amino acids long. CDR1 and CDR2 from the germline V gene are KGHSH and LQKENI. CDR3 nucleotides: TGTGCCAGCTCACCCGACGAGACAGGGGGTTTGCCTGGAAACACCATATATTTT. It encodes CASSPDETGGLPGNTIYF.

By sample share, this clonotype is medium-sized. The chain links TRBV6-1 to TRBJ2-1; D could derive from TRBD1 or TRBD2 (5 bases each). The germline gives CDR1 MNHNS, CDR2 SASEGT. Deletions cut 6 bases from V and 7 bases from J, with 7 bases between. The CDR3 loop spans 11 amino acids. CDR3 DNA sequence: TGTGCCAGCAGGTGGGGGAATGAGCAGTTCTTC. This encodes CASRWGNEQFF.

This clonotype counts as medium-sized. CDR3: CASSPRTSGFTDTQYF. DNA of the CDR3: TGTGCCAGCTCACCACGCACTAGCGGTTTCACAGATACGCAGTATTTT. The chain uses TRBV18 and TRBJ2-3; TRBD2 agrees at 8 bases. V shed 1 base, J shed 2 bases, and the junction held 5 bases outside the gene matches. The CDR3 is 16 amino acids. Germline CDR1 is KGHSH and CDR2 is LQKENI.

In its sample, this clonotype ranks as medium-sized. CDR3 region: CASSPGGLPIPYEQYF. The DNA for the CDR3 is TGTGCCAGCAGCCCGGGGGGACTCCCGATTCCATACGAGCAGTACTTC. This chain connects TRBV11-2 to TRBJ2-7; 7 bases are a match to TRBD2. This CDR3 spans 16 amino acids. V lost 5 bases and J lost 4; bases outside the gene matches: 14. Germline CDR1 reads SGHAT; CDR2 reads FQNNGV.

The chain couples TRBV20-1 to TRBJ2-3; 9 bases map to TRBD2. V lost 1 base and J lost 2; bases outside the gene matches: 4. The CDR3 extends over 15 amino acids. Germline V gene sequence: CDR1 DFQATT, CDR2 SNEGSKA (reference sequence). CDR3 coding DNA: TGCAGTGCTAGAGCCGAGCGGGGGGTCACAGATACGCAGTATTTT. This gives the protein CSARAERGVTDTQYF.

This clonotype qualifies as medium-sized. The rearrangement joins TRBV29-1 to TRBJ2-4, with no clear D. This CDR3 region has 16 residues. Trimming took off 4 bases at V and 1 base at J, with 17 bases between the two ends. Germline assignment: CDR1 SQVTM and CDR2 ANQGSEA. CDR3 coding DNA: TGCAGCGTTGTGATGGCAGGCCCCGTGGCCAAAAACATTCAGTACTTC. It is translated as CSVVMAGPVAKNIQYF.

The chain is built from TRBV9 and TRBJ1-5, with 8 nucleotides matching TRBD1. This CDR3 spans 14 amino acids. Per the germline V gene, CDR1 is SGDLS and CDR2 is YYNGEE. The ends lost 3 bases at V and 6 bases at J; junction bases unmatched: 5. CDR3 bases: TGTGCCAGCAGCGGAGGGACAGGACGTCAGCCCCAGCATTTT. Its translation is CASSGGTGRQPQHF.

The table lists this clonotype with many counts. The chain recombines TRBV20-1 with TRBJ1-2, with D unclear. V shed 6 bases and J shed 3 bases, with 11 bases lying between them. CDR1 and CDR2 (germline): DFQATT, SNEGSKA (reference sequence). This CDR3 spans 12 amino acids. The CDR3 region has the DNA TGCAGTGCAACAGCAAATCACTATGGCTACACCTTC. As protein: CSATANHYGYTF.

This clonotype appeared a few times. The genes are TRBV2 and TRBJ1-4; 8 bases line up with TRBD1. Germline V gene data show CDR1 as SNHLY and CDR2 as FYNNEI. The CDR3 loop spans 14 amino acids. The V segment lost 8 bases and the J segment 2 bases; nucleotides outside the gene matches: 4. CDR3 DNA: TGTGCCAGCGATCAGGGGGCCACTAATGAAAAACTGTTTTTT. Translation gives CASDQGATNEKLFF. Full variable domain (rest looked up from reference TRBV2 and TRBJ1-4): EPEVTQTPSHQVTQMGQEVILRCVPISNHLYFYWYRQILGQKVEFLVSFYNNEISEKSEIFDDQFSVERPDGSNFTLKIRSTKLEDSAMYFCASDQGATNEKLFFGSGTQLSVL.

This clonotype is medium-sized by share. Here the CDR3 reads CASSIGGSTYGYTF. In DNA form, the CDR3 reads TGTGCCAGCAGCATCGGGGGGAGTACCTATGGCTACACCTTC. The chain combines TRBV7-8 with TRBJ1-2; D is perhaps TRBD1 (5 bases). Looked up from germline, CDR1 is SGHVS and CDR2 is FQNEAQ. V shed 5 bases and J shed 4 bases, with 14 bases lying between them. The CDR3 contains 14 residues.

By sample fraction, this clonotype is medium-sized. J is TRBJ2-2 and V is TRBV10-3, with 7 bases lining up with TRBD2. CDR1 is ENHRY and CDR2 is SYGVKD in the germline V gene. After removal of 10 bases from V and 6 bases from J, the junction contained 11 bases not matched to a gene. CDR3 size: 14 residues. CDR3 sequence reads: CATEGLDISGELFF. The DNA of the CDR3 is TGTGCCACCGAAGGACTAGATATATCCGGGGAGCTGTTTTTT.

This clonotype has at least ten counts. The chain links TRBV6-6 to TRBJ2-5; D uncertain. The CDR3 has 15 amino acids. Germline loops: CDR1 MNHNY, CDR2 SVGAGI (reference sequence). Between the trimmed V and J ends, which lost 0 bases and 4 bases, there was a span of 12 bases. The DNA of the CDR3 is TGTGCCAGCAGTTACTCGGAGCTAGACGTAGAGACCCAGTACTTC. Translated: CASSYSELDVETQYF.